This paragraph reports one T cell receptor beta chain. What it binds is unknown. In TCRdb, the RACE reads were re-called with MiXCR into one record per CDR3 protein. This table has 330,000 or so distinct CDR3 sequences, 6% to 7% appearing once. This CDR3 has 12 amino acids. The V gene's germline CDR1 is DFQATT and CDR2 SNEGSKA (reference sequence). The V and J ends lost 3 bases and 3 bases respectively, with 8 bases between them. Described time point: patch test 2, 6 weeks after DPC sensitization. This sample's treatment: therapeutic diphenylcyclopropenone sensitization with weekly scalp DPC. The authors' total RNA extraction used unfractionated whole blood. The data were taken from a study of human T cells and chemical hapten exposure. Study background: An area of 2 cm by about 2.2 cm on upper inner arm skin received 2% DPC for sensitization. Read at 6 days, the patch tests placed 0.01% DPC on the upper back. Findings and limits, study-wide: With regard to DPC sensitization, TCRs above 1 in 1000 frequency did not change.

The specimen comprised whole blood, sampled in connection with sensitization to the hapten diphenylcyclopropenone (DPC). The rearrangement joins TRBV20-1 to TRBJ1-1, with D uncertain. The TCR sequence derives from a woman aged 18-29 years with alopecia areata. Some clones in this sample may be carry-over from other donors' samples. The CDR3 loop reads CSASGPDTEAFF. The CDR3 DNA reads as TGCAGTGCTAGCGGGCCGGACACTGAAGCTTTCTTT.